This T cell receptor beta chain was identified in a study of T-cell memory formation after mild COVID-19. Study in general: Clusters of TCRs were largely donor specific.

Broader study findings: Clones from the second wave (peaking day 37) had unconfirmed SARS-CoV-2 specificity.

With regard to this clonotype: What it recognizes is unknown.

With constant-segment primers, 5'RACE yielded cDNA libraries of TCR alpha and TCR beta that carried sample barcodes and UMIs. From the 5' RACE reads, TCRdb called clonotypes with MiXCR, one entry per CDR3 protein. The sample carries fewer than 700,000 distinct CDR3 sequences, about a sixth recorded once. This TCR was sampled from an adult woman who had mild COVID-19 (a few samples of this study predate the infection). Cell type and time point are not known. Sequenced input: PBMCs or a T cell subset sorted from them (not recorded which).

CDR3 region: CASSVVGEWGDTQYF. Here the CDR3 DNA reads TGTGCCAGCAGCGTAGTTGGGGAGTGGGGAGATACGCAGTATTTT. The gene calls are TRBV9 and TRBJ2-3; tentatively, D is TRBD2 (5 bases). Germline CDR1 and CDR2: SGDLS and YYNGEE. V dropped 0 bases and J dropped 5 bases, with 13 bases sitting between them. The CDR3 has 15 residues.